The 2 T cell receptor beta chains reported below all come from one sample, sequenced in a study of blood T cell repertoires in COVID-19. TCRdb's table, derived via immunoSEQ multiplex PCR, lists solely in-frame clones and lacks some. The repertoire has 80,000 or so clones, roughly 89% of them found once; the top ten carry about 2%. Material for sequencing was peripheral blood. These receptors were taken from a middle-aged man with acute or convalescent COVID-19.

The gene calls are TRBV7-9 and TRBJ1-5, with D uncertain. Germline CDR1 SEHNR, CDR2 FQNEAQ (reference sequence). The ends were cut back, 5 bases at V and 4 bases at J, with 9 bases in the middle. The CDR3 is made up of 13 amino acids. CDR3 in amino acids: CASSIGANQPQHF. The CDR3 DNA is TGTGCCAGCAGCATTGGAGCTAATCAGCCCCAGCATTTT. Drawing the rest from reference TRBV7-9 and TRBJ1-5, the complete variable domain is DTGVSQNPRHKITKRGQNVTFRCDPISEHNRLYWYRQTLGQGPEFLTYFQNEAQLEKSRLLSDRFSAERPKGSFSTLEIQRTEQGDSAMYLCASSIGANQPQHFGDGTRLSIL.

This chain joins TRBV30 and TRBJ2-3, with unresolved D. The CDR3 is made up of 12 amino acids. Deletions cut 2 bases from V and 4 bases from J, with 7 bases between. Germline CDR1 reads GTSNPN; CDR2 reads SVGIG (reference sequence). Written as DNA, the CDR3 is TGTGCCTGGAGTATCGGTCCAGATACGCAGTATTTT. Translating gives CAWSIGPDTQYF.